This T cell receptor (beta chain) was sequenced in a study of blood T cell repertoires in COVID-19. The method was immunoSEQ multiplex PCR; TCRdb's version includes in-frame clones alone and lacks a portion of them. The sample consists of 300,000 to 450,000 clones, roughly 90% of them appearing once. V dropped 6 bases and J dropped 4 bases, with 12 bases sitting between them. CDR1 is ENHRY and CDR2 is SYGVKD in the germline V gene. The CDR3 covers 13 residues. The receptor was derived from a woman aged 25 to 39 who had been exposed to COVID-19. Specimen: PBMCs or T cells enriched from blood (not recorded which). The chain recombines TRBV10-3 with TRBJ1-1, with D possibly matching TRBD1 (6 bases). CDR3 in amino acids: CAIRTGLATEAFF. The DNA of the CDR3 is TGTGCCATCAGGACAGGTTTGGCCACTGAAGCTTTCTTT.